This entry concerns a single TCR beta chain. This clone was picked up one time. Its specific antigen is unknown. No base quality information exists; no much larger clone differs at one position. Spanning cysteine to phenylalanine, the CDR3 consists of 15 amino acids. Only CDR3 DNA is held: 45 bases, read in frame from base 1. For this chain, trimming is 2 bases at the V end and 3 bases at the J end, and the number of junction bases without a gene match is 7. Taken from the germline V gene, the CDR1 and CDR2 loops are MNHEY and SVGEGT. The data were obtained in a study of control samples from healthy donors and cancer patients (dated by TCRdb to about 2020). Library generation was performed with the immunoSEQ multiplex PCR assay. TCRdb mirrors the immuneACCESS table, restricted to in-frame sequences. Some clones are absent from its copies; in checked studies, under half trace to an unresolved V gene, and the reason for the others is unknown. The sample table records about 98,000 clones; approximately 80% of these occur just once. Under 12% of the sample is taken by the ten largest.

This receptor chain uses TRBV6-2 or TRBV6-3 and TRBJ2-7; 7 bases in the junction line up with TRBD2. Input material: blood. This TCR was sampled from a woman aged 25 to 39 in good health. The encoded CDR3 is CASSYLGLVGYEQYF. The sequenced DNA is TGTGCCAGCAGTTACCTTGGACTAGTTGGCTACGAGCAGTACTTC.